The 16 T cell receptor beta chains given below trace back to one sample, sequenced in a study of shared clonotypes between healthy human individuals. The assay was immunoSEQ multiplex PCR, and TCRdb's table has in-frame clones only and misses some. The top ten clones hold approximately 1.5% of a sample with about 1 million clones, approximately 72% of them seen once. The sequenced sample consisted of memory CD4+ T cells sorted from blood. Subset given: CD45RA-negative fraction. The receptors come from a man aged 18-30 years in good health.

The chain recombines TRBV5-1 with TRBJ1-1, with D maybe TRBD1 (5 bases). CDR1 SGHRS and CDR2 YFSETQ come from the germline V gene. The CDR3 has 16 residues. Trimming took off 3 bases at V and 2 bases at J, with 17 bases between the two ends. CDR3 in amino acids: CASSSGHVGANTEAFF. The CDR3 bases are TGCGCCAGCAGCTCTGGTCACGTCGGGGCAAACACTGAAGCTTTCTTT.

This clone was recorded a few times. The chain employs TRBV10-3 and TRBJ1-2; 8 bases match TRBD1. Looked up from germline, CDR1 is ENHRY and CDR2 is SYGVKD. Trimming cost V 7 bases and J 6 bases; bases outside gene matches: 10. The CDR3 sequence is 14 residues long. CDR3 sequence (DNA): TGTGCCATCACCGATACAGGGGGTGGTCATGGCTACACCTTC. As protein: CAITDTGGGHGYTF.

This clone has just one count. The chain couples TRBV7-2 to TRBJ2-5; the D call may be TRBD1 or TRBD2 (5 bases each). CDR1 and CDR2 (germline): SGHTA, FQGNSA. Trimming took 5 bases from V and 3 from J, leaving 19 bases between them. The CDR3 sequence is 16 residues long. CDR3 bases: TGTGCCAGCAGCCCGAAAACCCGCCGGGGCGAAGAGACCCAGTACTTC. Amino acids: CASSPKTRRGEETQYF.

This chain connects TRBV30 to TRBJ1-6; 7 nucleotides line up with TRBD1. V dropped 4 bases and J dropped 9; count of bases not matched to a gene: 9. Germline values: CDR1 GTSNPN, CDR2 SVGIG (reference sequence). The length of the CDR3 is 14 residues. The CDR3 protein is CAWTLTGRGSPLHF. The CDR3 DNA is TGTGCCTGGACCCTGACAGGGAGGGGTTCACCCCTCCACTTT.

The chain combines TRBV6-6 with TRBJ1-5; no reliable D call. V lost 6 bases and J 4 bases, leaving 13 bases between the germline ends. The germline V gene has CDR1 MNHNY and CDR2 SVGAGI (reference sequence). The CDR3 spans 14 residues. The CDR3 reads CASSQATPNQPQHF. Here the CDR3 DNA reads TGTGCCAGCAGCCAGGCCACCCCAAATCAGCCCCAGCATTTT.

V is TRBV19 and J is TRBJ1-1, with TRBD1 matching 7 bases. The germline V gene has CDR1 LNHDA and CDR2 SQIVND (reference sequence). The length of the CDR3 is 14 residues. V shed 6 bases, J shed 0 bases, and the junction held 4 bases outside the gene matches. The CDR3 protein is CASRRDSMNTEAFF. As DNA, the CDR3 is TGTGCCAGTAGGCGGGACAGCATGAACACTGAAGCTTTCTTT. The whole variable domain, remainder taken from reference TRBV19 and TRBJ1-1, is DGGITQSPKYLFRKEGQNVTLSCEQNLNHDAMYWYRQDPGQGLRLIYYSQIVNDFQKGDIAEGYSVSREKKESFPLTVTSAQKNPTAFYLCASRRDSMNTEAFFGQGTRLTVV.

CDR3 region: CSVLGSSSTDTQYF. The CDR3 coding sequence is TGCAGCGTTTTGGGCAGCTCTAGCACAGATACGCAGTATTTT. The chain carries TRBV29-1 and TRBJ2-3, with D uncertain. The germline V gene has CDR1 SQVTM and CDR2 ANQGSEA. V was cut by 5 bases and J by 0 bases, with 12 bases left in between. The CDR3 has 14 amino acids.

This clone was seen a single time. The chain recombines TRBV21-1 with TRBJ2-7; the table's D call TRBD2 went unverified against the DNA. TRBV21-1 is annotated as a pseudogene. The CDR3 has 14 residues. CDR3 residues: CASSKGTIPYEQYF. CDR3 nucleotides: TGTGCCAGCAGCAAAGGGACTATTCCCTACGAGCAGTACTTC.

The chain combines TRBV7-2 with TRBJ2-3; no firm D call. The CDR3 is made up of 13 amino acids. Looked up from germline, CDR1 is SGHTA and CDR2 is FQGNSA. V lost 4 bases and J 1 base, leaving 6 bases between the germline ends. CDR3 DNA: TGTGCCAGCAGCTCCTCCGGCACAGATACGCAGTATTTT. It codes for CASSSSGTDTQYF.

The V gene is TRBV30, the J gene TRBJ2-7; 7 nucleotides line up with TRBD1. Germline assignment: CDR1 GTSNPN and CDR2 SVGIG (reference sequence). The V and J ends lost 5 bases and 2 bases, in that order; junction bases with no gene match: 9. The CDR3 is made up of 14 amino acids. CDR3 DNA sequence: TGTGCCTGGGCCAACCAGGACAGGACCTACGAGCAGTACTTC. Protein sequence: CAWANQDRTYEQYF. The full variable domain, rest sourced from reference TRBV30 and TRBJ2-7, is SQTIHQWPATLVQPVGSPLSLECTVEGTSNPNLYWYRQAAGRGLQLLFYSVGIGQISSEVPQNLSASRPQDRQFILSSKKLLLSDSGFYLCAWANQDRTYEQYFGPGTRLTVT.

In its sample, this clone was seen once. The CDR3 reads CASSPLGPGQETKNYGYTF. Written as DNA, the CDR3 is TGTGCCAGCTCACCGCTAGGTCCGGGACAAGAAACCAAAAACTATGGCTACACCTTC. The V gene is TRBV18, the J gene TRBJ1-2; weak D call: TRBD1 (6 bases). CDR3 size: 19 residues. Looked up from germline, CDR1 is KGHSH and CDR2 is LQKENI. V lost 3 bases, J lost 2 bases, and 25 bases lay in between.

V and J are TRBV28 and TRBJ1-6; 8 bases agree with TRBD1. From germline, CDR1 is MDHEN and CDR2 SYDVKM. The CDR3 consists of 15 residues. J lost 8 bases, V lost 4 bases, and 7 bases had no gene match. The CDR3 bases are TGTGCCAGCAGTTCACCTGGACAGGGCTATTCACCCCTCCACTTT. Amino acids: CASSSPGQGYSPLHF.

This chain joins TRBV30 and TRBJ1-5; D may be TRBD1 (5 bases). The CDR3 covers 14 residues. Trimming removed 1 base at V and 7 bases at J, with 14 bases between. The germline CDR1 and CDR2 sequences are GTSNPN and SVGIG (reference sequence). Written as DNA, the CDR3 is TGTGCCTGGAGTGGGGGGGGTCGGGAACAGCCCCAGCATTTT. It specifies CAWSGGGREQPQHF.

This chain links TRBV9 with TRBJ2-7, with D uncertain. The germline V gene encodes CDR1 SGDLS and CDR2 YYNGEE. Trimming left V 0 bases short and J 5 bases short, with 9 bases between. This CDR3 comprises 13 residues. The CDR3 sequence is CASSVGHSDEQYF. The CDR3 bases are TGTGCCAGCAGCGTAGGCCACTCGGACGAGCAGTACTTC. Full variable domain (remainder filled in from reference TRBV9 and TRBJ2-7): DSGVTQTPKHLITATGQRVTLRCSPRSGDLSVYWYQQSLDQGLQFLIQYYNGEERAKGNILERFSAQQFPDLHSELNLSSLELGDSALYFCASSVGHSDEQYFGPGTRLTVT.

This clone showed up just once. The rearrangement uses TRBV4-1 and TRBJ2-1, with unresolved D. The CDR3 loop spans 14 amino acids. Trimming stripped 4 bases from V and 0 bases from J, with 7 bases between. The V gene's germline CDR1 is MGHRA and CDR2 YSYEKL. In DNA form, the CDR3 reads TGCGCCAGCAGCCGCTCCAGCTCCTACAATGAGCAGTTCTTC. The encoded protein is CASSRSSSYNEQFF.

The rearrangement links TRBV18 to TRBJ1-5; the D is unclear. CDR1 is KGHSH and CDR2 is LQKENI in the germline V gene. The V and J ends lost 3 bases and 6 bases respectively, with 9 bases between them. The CDR3 is 13 residues long. CDR3 amino acids: CASSPKGSQPQHF. CDR3 DNA: TGTGCCAGCTCACCGAAGGGCAGTCAGCCCCAGCATTTT.